These 15 T cell receptor beta chains came from one sample sequenced in a study of blood T cell repertoires in COVID-19. Sequenced by immunoSEQ multiplex PCR; TCRdb stores in-frame clones only, minus some. Here the sample spans fewer than 130,000 clones, more than 80% being singletons. The sample comprised peripheral blood. These TCRs come from an elderly woman with acute or convalescent COVID-19.

This sequence joins TRBV11-3 and TRBJ2-5; weak D call: TRBD2 (6 bases). Germline-derived CDR1 and CDR2 are SGHNT and YENEEA. Trimming stripped 5 bases from V and 2 bases from J, with 9 bases between. The CDR3 extends over 13 amino acids. CDR3 region: CASSSGPQETQYF. Written as DNA, the CDR3 is TGTGCCAGCAGCAGCGGGCCGCAAGAGACCCAGTACTTC.

The chain uses TRBV12-3 or TRBV12-4 and TRBJ1-5, with D perhaps matching TRBD1 (5 bases). There are 13 residues in the CDR3. Deletions cut 4 bases from V and 3 bases from J, with 7 bases between. The CDR3 nucleotides are TGTGCCAGCAGTTGGGGCCACAATCAGCCCCAGCATTTT. Translating it yields CASSWGHNQPQHF.

This chain connects TRBV30 to TRBJ2-5; 7 nucleotides agree with TRBD1. The CDR3 contains 16 residues. V gave up 2 bases and J gave up 2 bases; unmatched junction bases: 11. Germline lookup yields CDR1 GTSNPN and CDR2 SVGIG (reference sequence). CDR3 bases: TGTGCCTGGAGTCTCATTAAAGGGGGCCCGCAAGAGACCCAGTACTTC. This sequence encodes CAWSLIKGGPQETQYF.

The rearrangement joins TRBV28 to TRBJ2-5; tentatively, D is TRBD2 (5 bases). The CDR3 is made up of 12 amino acids. The V end lost 7 bases, the J end lost 5 bases, and 11 bases lay between the germline ends. Germline V lookup: CDR1 MDHEN, CDR2 SYDVKM. The DNA for the CDR3 is TGTGCCAGCACCCTTGGCGGGGAGACCCAGTACTTC. This gives the protein CASTLGGETQYF.

The chain links TRBV4-1 to TRBJ1-1, with D unclear. V lost 1 base, J lost 6 bases, and 15 bases lay in between. Germline-derived CDR1 and CDR2 are MGHRA and YSYEKL. The CDR3 covers 15 residues. In DNA, the CDR3 is TGCGCCAGCAGCCAAGCCCCGGCCCGGAGCGCTGAAGCTTTCTTT. It specifies CASSQAPARSAEAFF.

The chain has TRBV29-1 and TRBJ1-1; D call uncertain. The ends were cut back, 3 bases at V and 7 bases at J, with 15 bases in the middle. The CDR3 runs to 13 residues. CDR1 is SQVTM, CDR2 ANQGSEA, per germline. The CDR3 loop reads CSVDEQRTYEAFF. The DNA for the CDR3 is TGCAGCGTTGATGAACAGCGGACCTATGAAGCTTTCTTT.

The chain combines TRBV18 with TRBJ2-2; 9 bases map to TRBD2. CDR3 length equals 15 residues. Germline lookup yields CDR1 KGHSH and CDR2 LQKENI. CDR3 nucleotide sequence: TGTGCGTCCGCGGGGGGGCGCGAGAACACCGGGGAGCTGTTTTTT. Its translation: CASAGGRENTGELFF.

This clone was seen more than once but under ten times. The chain is built from TRBV6-5 and TRBJ1-6, with a tentative D call TRBD1 (5 bases). The V end lost 0 bases, the J end lost 7 bases, and 7 bases lay between the germline ends. There are 14 residues in the CDR3. Germline V gene lookup returns CDR1 MNHEY and CDR2 SVGAGI. The CDR3 sequence: CASSYSDRNSPLHF. The CDR3 coding sequence is TGTGCCAGCAGTTACTCTGACAGAAATTCACCCCTCCACTTT.

The chain has TRBV25-1 and TRBJ1-4, with D perhaps matching TRBD1 (5 bases). Germline V gives CDR1 MGHDK, CDR2 SYGVNS. The V and J ends lost 4 bases and 10 bases respectively, with 13 bases between them. The CDR3 consists of 13 residues. The CDR3 DNA follows: TGTGCCAGCAGTGTCACAGGATCGGCAAAACTGTTTTTT. Its protein is CASSVTGSAKLFF.

This chain joins TRBV30 and TRBJ1-6; tentative D call: TRBD1 (6 bases). Germline V gene lookup returns CDR1 GTSNPN and CDR2 SVGIG (reference sequence). This CDR3 comprises 13 residues. The V end was cut by 1 base, the J end by 14 bases, with 15 bases between. The DNA for the CDR3 is TGTGCCTGGAGTGGGGAGTCAGGGGCATCCCTCCACTTT. It translates to CAWSGESGASLHF.

V usage is TRBV9 and J usage is TRBJ1-1, with TRBD1 identical over 7 bases. The CDR3 has 15 amino acids. Germline V lookup: CDR1 SGDLS, CDR2 YYNGEE. V shed 4 bases and J 4 bases; nucleotides not matched to a gene: 10. The CDR3 loop reads CASSPNRGSFTEAFF. CDR3 DNA: TGTGCCAGCAGCCCCAACAGGGGTTCCTTCACTGAAGCTTTCTTT.

V gene TRBV6-5 combines with J gene TRBJ2-7; possible D gene TRBD1, 5 bases. V was cut by 6 bases and J by 6 bases, with 9 bases left in between. The CDR3 spans 11 residues. The V gene's germline CDR1 is MNHEY and CDR2 SVGAGI. In nucleotides, the CDR3 is TGTGCCAGCAGATCAGGGTTCGAGCAGTACTTC. It encodes CASRSGFEQYF.

The chain couples TRBV6-2 or TRBV6-3 to TRBJ1-2, with 8 bases fitting TRBD1. V was pared by 2 bases and J by 5 bases, with 19 bases of the junction left unmatched. Germline V gene sequence: CDR1 MNHEY, CDR2 SVGEGT. The CDR3 covers 19 residues. Written as DNA, the CDR3 is TGTGCCAGCAGTTACCCGCTGACGGGAGGATGGACAGGGTTTTATGGCTACACCTTC. This translates into CASSYPLTGGWTGFYGYTF.

The chain recombines TRBV5-1 with TRBJ2-5, with D perhaps matching TRBD2 (7 bases). This CDR3 has 16 amino acids. V dropped 0 bases and J dropped 4 bases, with 16 bases sitting between them. Germline CDR1 is SGHRS and CDR2 is YFSETQ. The CDR3 region is CASSLAGAGASETQYF. DNA for the CDR3: TGCGCCAGCAGCTTGGCCGGTGCGGGGGCTTCAGAGACCCAGTACTTC.

The chain combines TRBV28 with TRBJ2-1, with D possibly matching TRBD2 (7 bases). The germline V gene has CDR1 MDHEN and CDR2 SYDVKM. The CDR3 contains 19 residues. V was trimmed by 4 bases and J by 4 bases, leaving 26 bases between them. The CDR3 DNA follows: TGTGCCAGCAGTTCCCCCGTCAGGGGAAGGCGGGGGAGGTACAATGAGCAGTTCTTC. As protein: CASSSPVRGRRGRYNEQFF.